Each of the 22 T cell receptor beta chains below was sequenced from the same sample in a study of memory CD4+ T cells and cytomegalovirus serostatus. Single viable CD3+CD4+CD8-CD45RO+ cells were sorted as the memory CD4+ T cells. Clones were sequenced by immunoSEQ multiplex PCR, and TCRdb holds only the in-frame ones, with some missing. Of around 84,000 clones in the sample, 80% are singletons; the top ten hold 0.78%. What was sequenced was memory CD4+ T cells from blood. The receptors were gathered from an adult in good health and CMV-seronegative.

V usage is TRBV27 and J usage is TRBJ2-6; D is ambiguous. Trimming removed 0 bases from V and 0 bases from J, with 9 bases in between. The germline V gene has CDR1 MNHEY and CDR2 SMNVEV (reference sequence). CDR3 length: 17 amino acids. The CDR3 here is CASSLSMRSSGANVLTF. CDR3 sequence (DNA): TGTGCCAGCAGTTTATCGATGAGGTCCTCTGGGGCCAACGTCCTGACTTTC.

CDR3 sequence reads: CASSASHGRTEAFF. The CDR3 DNA reads as TGCGCCAGCAGCGCCTCCCACGGGAGGACTGAAGCTTTCTTT. The rearrangement links TRBV5-1 to TRBJ1-1; D gene unclear. V lost 4 bases and J 5 bases, leaving 15 bases between the germline ends. CDR1 and CDR2 from the germline V gene are SGHRS and YFSETQ. The CDR3 length is 14 residues.

The genes are TRBV6-1 and TRBJ1-4; 7 bases agree with TRBD1. V shed 4 bases, J shed 3 bases, and the junction held 5 bases outside the gene matches. Germline V CDR1 and CDR2: MNHNS, SASEGT. The length of the CDR3 is 15 residues. CDR3 sequence: CASSVDREANEKLFF. In nucleotides, the CDR3 is TGTGCCAGCAGTGTCGACAGGGAAGCTAATGAAAAACTGTTTTTT.

The gene calls are TRBV15 and TRBJ2-3; 9 bases align to TRBD1. Germline lookup yields CDR1 LNHNV and CDR2 YYDKDF (reference sequence). The trim removed 6 bases at V and 3 bases at J, leaving 10 bases unmatched. The CDR3 totals 16 residues. The CDR3 region is CATSLPTGGRTDTQYF. The CDR3 bases are TGTGCCACCAGTCTCCCGACAGGGGGGCGGACAGATACGCAGTATTTT.

The chain recombines TRBV12-5 with TRBJ1-2; 7 bases agree with TRBD1. The CDR3 is 15 residues long. With V trimmed by 1 base and J by 6 bases, 8 bases remained unmatched. Germline CDR1 reads LGHNT; CDR2 reads FRNRAP. CDR3 sequence (DNA): TGTGCTAGTGGTTTGGAAGGGGGCCCGGTCGATGGCTACACCTTC. Its protein is CASGLEGGPVDGYTF.

The genes are TRBV7-3 and TRBJ2-5; a possible D gene is TRBD1 (5 bases). Germline CDR1 is SGHTA and CDR2 is FQGTGA. Trimming stripped 2 bases from V and 0 bases from J, with 13 bases between. The length of the CDR3 is 16 residues. The CDR3 region is CASSLGLAGYQETQYF. The CDR3 bases are TGTGCCAGCAGCTTAGGATTAGCAGGGTACCAAGAGACCCAGTACTTC.

The rearrangement joins TRBV7-9 to TRBJ1-6; D gene uncertain. V lost 1 base to trimming and J lost 14 bases, with 15 bases between them. Germline V gene lookup returns CDR1 SEHNR and CDR2 FQNEAQ (reference sequence). CDR3 length: 14 residues. The CDR3 sequence: CASSLDLGVIALHF. The CDR3 DNA is TGTGCCAGCAGCTTAGATCTCGGGGTAATAGCCCTCCACTTT.

The sample holds one count of this clone. V and J are TRBV7-2 and TRBJ1-3; TRBD1 matches 7 bases. The CDR3 is made up of 16 amino acids. Trimming at V came to 1 base and at J to 8 bases, leaving 11 bases not matched to a gene. The V gene's germline CDR1 is SGHTA and CDR2 FQGNSA. CDR3: CASSLGAQGVGDTIYF. CDR3 nucleotide sequence: TGTGCCAGCAGCTTAGGGGCCCAGGGGGTCGGAGACACCATATATTTT.

This clone was detected only once. Here the CDR3 reads CAISPGQGDNEKLFF. The CDR3 nucleotides read TGTGCCATCAGTCCGGGACAAGGGGATAATGAAAAACTGTTTTTT. The chain has TRBV10-3 and TRBJ1-4; possibly TRBD1 for D (6 bases). The CDR3 length is 15 residues. The V end lost 5 bases, the J end lost 4 bases, and 14 bases lay between the germline ends. Germline V CDR1 and CDR2: ENHRY, SYGVKD.

The rearrangement links TRBV6-1 to TRBJ1-3, with 9 nucleotides matching TRBD1. Germline trimming cut 2 bases from V and 1 base from J; bases unmatched to any gene: 9. Germline V CDR1 and CDR2: MNHNS, SASEGT. The CDR3 spans 18 residues. CDR3 in amino acids: CASSERGQGWDSGNTIYF. Here the CDR3 DNA reads TGTGCCAGCAGTGAAAGGGGACAGGGATGGGATTCTGGAAACACCATATATTTT.

The V and J genes are TRBV29-1 and TRBJ1-2; D is perhaps TRBD1 (5 bases). V lost 2 bases, J lost 2 bases, and 9 bases lay in between. The CDR3 loop spans 13 amino acids. Germline CDR1 reads SQVTM; CDR2 reads ANQGSEA. The CDR3: CSVERGENYGYTF. CDR3 in DNA: TGCAGCGTTGAACGAGGGGAGAACTATGGCTACACCTTC.

This clone was seen a single time. The chain couples TRBV19 to TRBJ2-4; D is perhaps TRBD1 (7 bases). CDR1 is LNHDA, CDR2 SQIVND, per germline (reference sequence). The ends were cut back, 7 bases at V and 0 bases at J, with 16 bases in the middle. This CDR3 is 16 amino acids long. The CDR3 sequence: CASTGGGGLAKNIQYF. The CDR3 bases are TGTGCCAGTACCGGAGGAGGGGGCCTAGCCAAAAACATTCAGTACTTC.

The chain uses TRBV19 and TRBJ1-4; D unclear. V lost 5 bases and J 0 bases, leaving 13 bases between the germline ends. In germline, CDR1 is LNHDA, CDR2 SQIVND (reference sequence). The CDR3 sequence is 16 residues long. The CDR3 region is CASSSSTDATNEKLFF. As DNA, the CDR3 is TGTGCCAGTAGTTCTTCCACCGATGCAACTAATGAAAAACTGTTTTTT.

V usage is TRBV5-5 and J usage is TRBJ2-7, with 15 nucleotides matching TRBD2. The CDR3 sequence is 16 residues long. After removal of 4 bases from V and 4 bases from J, the junction contained 6 bases not matched to a gene. Germline V gives CDR1 SGHKS, CDR2 YYEKEE (reference sequence). The CDR3 DNA sequence: TGTGCCAGCAGCCGTCACGGGACTAGCGGGGGGTACGAGCAGTACTTC. This encodes CASSRHGTSGGYEQYF. The full variable domain, rest sourced from reference TRBV5-5 and TRBJ2-7, is DAGVTQSPTHLIKTRGQQVTLRCSPISGHKSVSWYQQVLGQGPQFIFQYYEKEERGRGNFPDRFSARQFPNYSSELNVNALLLGDSALYLCASSRHGTSGGYEQYFGPGTRLTVT.

The V and J genes are TRBV7-2 and TRBJ1-1; D is uncertain. This CDR3 is 15 amino acids long. V gave up 0 bases and J gave up 0 bases, with 8 bases separating them. The germline V gene has CDR1 SGHTA and CDR2 FQGNSA. CDR3 in amino acids: CASSLAPGVNTEAFF. The DNA of the CDR3 is TGTGCCAGCAGCTTAGCCCCGGGTGTGAACACTGAAGCTTTCTTT.

This clone has just a few counts. The J gene is TRBJ1-2, the V gene TRBV9; unclear D gene. The germline gives CDR1 SGDLS, CDR2 YYNGEE. This CDR3 contains 13 residues. Trimming shortened V by 2 bases and J by 6 bases, and 11 bases separated the two germline ends. The DNA of the CDR3 is TGTGCCAGCAGCGTTGACTTCACTGATGGCTACACCTTC. Translation: CASSVDFTDGYTF.

This clone was counted a few times. V and J are TRBV10-1 and TRBJ2-7, with 9 bases aligning to TRBD1. This CDR3 has 14 amino acids. Germline V CDR1 and CDR2: WNHNN, SYGVQD (reference sequence). Trimming took 2 bases from V and 4 from J; bases not matched to a gene: 3. The CDR3 loop reads CASSEGTGPYEQYF. The CDR3 bases are TGCGCCAGCAGTGAGGGGACAGGGCCGTACGAGCAGTACTTC.

This chain uses TRBV27 with TRBJ1-5; D might be TRBD1 (6 bases). Trimming stripped 2 bases from V and 5 bases from J, with 19 bases between. CDR3 length: 17 residues. Per germline, CDR1 MNHEY and CDR2 SMNVEV (reference sequence). For the CDR3, the DNA is TGTGCCAGCAGTTTACGGCCCCCAGGGGTAACCCATCAGCCCCAGCATTTT. Protein sequence: CASSLRPPGVTHQPQHF.

The gene calls are TRBV4-1 and TRBJ1-4; TRBD1 is a possible D gene (5 bases). The ends were cut back, 0 bases at V and 10 bases at J, with 27 bases in the middle. The length of the CDR3 is 19 residues. In germline, CDR1 is MGHRA, CDR2 YSYEKL. CDR3 coding DNA: TGCGCCAGCAGCCAAGAGACTCTCCAGGGCGGTTTATTAACTCGAAAACTGTTTTTT. This encodes CASSQETLQGGLLTRKLFF.

V usage is TRBV28 and J usage is TRBJ1-1; the D gene is possibly TRBD1 (6 bases). CDR3 length equals 12 residues. The V end lost 6 bases, the J end lost 6 bases, and 11 bases lay between the germline ends. CDR1 is MDHEN and CDR2 is SYDVKM in the germline V gene. CDR3 nucleotides: TGTGCCAGCAGATCCGGGGGCGCTGAAGCTTTCTTT. It encodes CASRSGGAEAFF.

This chain uses TRBV6-5 with TRBJ2-1; D might be TRBD2 (6 bases). The CDR3 totals 14 residues. V shed 1 base and J shed 3 bases, with 7 bases lying between them. CDR1 and CDR2 (germline): MNHEY, SVGAGI. CDR3 sequence: CASSYFGGYNEQFF. Here the CDR3 DNA reads TGTGCCAGCAGTTACTTCGGGGGCTACAATGAGCAGTTCTTC.

This chain links TRBV4-2 with TRBJ1-2, with D uncertain. This CDR3 is 14 amino acids long. V lost 0 bases and J lost 3, with 8 bases in between. Germline CDR1 LGHNA, CDR2 YNFKEQ. CDR3 amino acids: CASSQEIGHYGYTF. CDR3 in DNA: TGTGCCAGCAGCCAAGAGATAGGGCACTATGGCTACACCTTC.